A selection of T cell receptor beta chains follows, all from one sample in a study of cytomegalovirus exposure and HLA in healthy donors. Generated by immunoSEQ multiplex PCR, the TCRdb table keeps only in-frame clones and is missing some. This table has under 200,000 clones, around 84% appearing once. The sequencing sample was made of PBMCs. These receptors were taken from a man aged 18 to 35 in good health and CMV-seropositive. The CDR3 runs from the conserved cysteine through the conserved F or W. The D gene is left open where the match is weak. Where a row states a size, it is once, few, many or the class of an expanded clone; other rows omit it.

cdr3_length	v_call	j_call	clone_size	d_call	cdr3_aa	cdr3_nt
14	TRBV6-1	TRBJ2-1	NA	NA	CASSVSAEYNEQFF	TGTGCCAGCAGTGTTTCAGCGGAATACAATGAGCAGTTCTTC
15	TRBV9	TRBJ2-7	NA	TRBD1	CASSPQTGGSYEQYF	TGTGCCAGCAGCCCTCAGACAGGGGGCTCCTACGAGCAGTACTTC
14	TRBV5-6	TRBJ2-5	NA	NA	CASSPPEYQETQYF	TGTGCCAGCAGCCCCCCGGAGTACCAAGAGACCCAGTACTTC
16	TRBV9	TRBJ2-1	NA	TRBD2	CASSVAVAGAYNEQFF	TGTGCCAGCAGCGTAGCTGTAGCGGGGGCCTACAATGAGCAGTTCTTC
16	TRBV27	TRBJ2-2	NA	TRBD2	CASSSLSSGRTGELFF	TGTGCCAGCAGTTCTCTGAGTAGCGGGAGGACCGGGGAGCTGTTTTTT
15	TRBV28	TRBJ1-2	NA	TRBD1	CASITSRTGSDGYTF	TGTGCCAGCATCACCTCACGGACAGGGTCAGATGGCTACACCTTC
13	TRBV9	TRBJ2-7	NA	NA	CASSVVTFGEQYF	TGTGCCAGCAGCGTAGTTACTTTTGGCGAGCAGTACTTC
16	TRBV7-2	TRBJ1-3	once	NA	CASSLFDSYSGNTIYF	TGTGCCAGCAGCTTATTTGACAGTTACTCTGGAAACACCATATATTTT
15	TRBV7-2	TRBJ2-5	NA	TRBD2	CASSAQGRGEETQYF	TGTGCCAGCAGCGCGCAAGGACGGGGGGAAGAGACCCAGTACTTC
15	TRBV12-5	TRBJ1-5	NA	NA	CASGPWTPRVQPQHF	TGTGCTAGTGGTCCGTGGACACCTCGAGTTCAGCCCCAGCATTTT
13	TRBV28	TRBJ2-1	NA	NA	CASSLYRVNEQFF	TGTGCCAGCAGTTTATACCGGGTCAATGAGCAGTTCTTC
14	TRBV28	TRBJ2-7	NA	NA	CASLPLSSGYEQYF	TGTGCCAGCCTCCCGCTCTCATCCGGCTACGAGCAGTACTTC
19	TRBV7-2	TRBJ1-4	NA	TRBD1	CASSPLGQGRVSTNEKLFF	TGTGCCAGCAGCCCGCTTGGACAGGGGAGGGTTTCGACTAATGAAAAACTGTTTTTT
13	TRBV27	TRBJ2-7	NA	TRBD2	CASSLSGIYEQYF	TGTGCCAGCAGTTTAAGCGGGATTTATGAGCAGTACTTC
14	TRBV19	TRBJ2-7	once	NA	CASSIQTGTYEQYF	TGTGCCAGTAGTATACAAACTGGTACCTACGAGCAGTACTTC
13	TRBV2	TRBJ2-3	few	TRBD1	CASRDRYEDTQYF	TGTGCCAGCCGGGACAGGTACGAAGATACGCAGTATTTT
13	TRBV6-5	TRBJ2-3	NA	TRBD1	CASRGTATDTQYF	TGTGCCAGCAGAGGGACAGCCACAGATACGCAGTATTTT
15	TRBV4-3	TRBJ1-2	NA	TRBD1	CASSQAGTGAYGYTF	TGCGCCAGCAGCCAAGCCGGGACAGGAGCTTATGGCTACACCTTC
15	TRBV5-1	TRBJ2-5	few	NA	CASSLNTGSQETQYF	TGCGCCAGCAGCCTTAACACAGGGAGCCAAGAGACCCAGTACTTC
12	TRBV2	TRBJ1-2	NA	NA	CASSHGLYGYTF	TGTGCCAGCAGTCACGGACTCTATGGCTACACCTTC
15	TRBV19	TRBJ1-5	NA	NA	CASTLGGEVGQPQHF	TGTGCCAGTACCCTCGGAGGGGAGGTTGGTCAGCCCCAGCATTTT
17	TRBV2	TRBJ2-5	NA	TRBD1	CASSEMGGTGIQETQYF	TGTGCCAGCAGTGAAATGGGTGGGACAGGGATACAAGAGACCCAGTACTTC
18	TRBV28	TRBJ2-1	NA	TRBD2	CASSFPSRREVLYNEQFF	TGTGCCAGCAGTTTCCCCTCTCGGCGGGAGGTCCTCTACAATGAGCAGTTCTTC
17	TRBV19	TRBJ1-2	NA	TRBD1	CASSIPGQGTQEYGYTF	TGTGCCAGTAGTATTCCGGGACAGGGGACCCAGGAATATGGCTACACCTTC
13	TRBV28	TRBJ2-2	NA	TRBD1	CASSHRGSGELFF	TGTGCCAGCAGTCACAGGGGGTCCGGGGAGCTGTTTTTT
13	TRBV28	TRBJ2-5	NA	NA	CASSFLPQETQYF	TGTGCCAGCAGTTTCCTTCCTCAAGAGACCCAGTACTTC
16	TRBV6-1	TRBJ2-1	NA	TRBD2	CASSEAVAGAYNEQFF	TGTGCCAGCAGTGAAGCTGTAGCGGGGGCTTACAATGAGCAGTTCTTC
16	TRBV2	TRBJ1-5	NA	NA	CASLRSPGLRNQPQHF	TGTGCCAGTCTTCGATCACCGGGACTGAGAAATCAGCCCCAGCATTTT
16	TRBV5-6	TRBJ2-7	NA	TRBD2	CASSFQLAGGQREQYF	TGTGCCAGCAGCTTCCAGCTAGCGGGAGGCCAACGGGAGCAGTACTTC
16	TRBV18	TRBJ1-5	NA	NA	CASSPRTAPSGQPQHF	TGTGCCAGCTCACCCCGGACTGCCCCCTCCGGCCAGCCCCAGCATTTT
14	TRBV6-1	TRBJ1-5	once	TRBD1	CASRDGQGGQPQHF	TGTGCCAGCAGGGATGGACAGGGCGGGCAGCCCCAGCATTTT
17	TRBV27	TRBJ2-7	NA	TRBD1	CASSPQQGPAGSPEQYF	TGTGCCAGCAGTCCACAACAGGGGCCGGCTGGGAGTCCGGAGCAGTACTTC
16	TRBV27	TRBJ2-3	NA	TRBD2	CASRPSGLASPDTQYF	TGTGCCAGCAGGCCCTCGGGACTAGCTTCCCCAGATACGCAGTATTTT
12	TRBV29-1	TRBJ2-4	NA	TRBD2	CSVEVGLAGQYF	TGCAGCGTTGAAGTGGGACTAGCAGGACAGTACTTC
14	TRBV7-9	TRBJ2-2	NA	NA	CASSRSSGTGELFF	TGTGCCAGCAGCCGATCTAGTGGAACCGGGGAGCTGTTTTTT
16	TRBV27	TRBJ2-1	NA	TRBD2	CASRGLAGGAYNEQFF	TGTGCCAGCAGAGGGCTAGCGGGAGGGGCCTACAATGAGCAGTTCTTC
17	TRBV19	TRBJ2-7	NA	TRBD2	CASSSPPASGISYEQYF	TGTGCCAGTAGTTCCCCCCCAGCTAGCGGAATCTCCTACGAGCAGTACTTC
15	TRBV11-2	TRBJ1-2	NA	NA	CASSLGRRNNYGYTF	TGTGCCAGCAGCTTAGGCCGGCGGAATAACTATGGCTACACCTTC
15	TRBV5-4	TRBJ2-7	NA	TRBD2	CASSGGLAATYEQYF	TGTGCCAGCAGCGGCGGACTAGCGGCCACCTACGAGCAGTACTTC
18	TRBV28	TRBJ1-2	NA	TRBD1	CASSLIAGTGGATYGYTF	TGTGCCAGCAGTTTAATCGCCGGGACAGGGGGCGCGACCTATGGCTACACCTTC
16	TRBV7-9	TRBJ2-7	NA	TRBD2	CASSPPEGSGIGEQYF	TGTGCCAGCAGCCCGCCGGAAGGTAGCGGGATAGGAGAGCAGTACTTC
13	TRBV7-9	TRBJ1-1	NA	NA	CASREGWNTEAFF	TGTGCCAGCAGGGAGGGGTGGAACACTGAAGCTTTCTTT
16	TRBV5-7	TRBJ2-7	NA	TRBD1	CASSWPGTAAPYEQYF	TGTGCCAGCAGCTGGCCCGGGACAGCCGCTCCCTACGAGCAGTACTTC
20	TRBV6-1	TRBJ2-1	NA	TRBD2	CASSVTPSARGRNTYNEQFF	TGTGCCAGCAGTGTAACCCCTTCCGCGCGCGGGAGGAACACCTACAATGAGCAGTTCTTC
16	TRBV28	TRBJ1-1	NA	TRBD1	CASSFVQGVMNTEAFF	TGTGCCAGCAGTTTTGTACAGGGGGTAATGAACACTGAAGCTTTCTTT
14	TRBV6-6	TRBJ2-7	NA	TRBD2	CASSYSSGTYEQYF	TGTGCCAGCAGTTACTCTAGCGGGACGTATGAGCAGTACTTC
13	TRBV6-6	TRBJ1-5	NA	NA	CASSGSEHQPQHF	TGTGCCAGCAGTGGGAGTGAGCATCAGCCCCAGCATTTT
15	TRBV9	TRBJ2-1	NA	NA	CASSVGDAGGNEQFF	TGTGCCAGCAGCGTAGGTGACGCGGGCGGCAATGAGCAGTTCTTC
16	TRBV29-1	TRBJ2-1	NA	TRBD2	CSVDTSAVGHYNEQFF	TGCAGCGTTGATACTAGCGCGGTAGGCCATTACAATGAGCAGTTCTTC
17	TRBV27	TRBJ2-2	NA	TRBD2	CASSLSALAANTGELFF	TGTGCCAGCAGTTTAAGCGCCCTAGCGGCCAACACCGGGGAGCTGTTTTTT
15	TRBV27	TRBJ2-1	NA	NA	CASSLSSPTYNEQFF	TGTGCCAGCAGTTTATCTTCTCCTACCTACAATGAGCAGTTCTTC
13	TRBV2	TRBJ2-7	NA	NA	CASSRQDYYEQYF	TGTGCCAGCAGCCGGCAGGATTACTACGAGCAGTACTTC